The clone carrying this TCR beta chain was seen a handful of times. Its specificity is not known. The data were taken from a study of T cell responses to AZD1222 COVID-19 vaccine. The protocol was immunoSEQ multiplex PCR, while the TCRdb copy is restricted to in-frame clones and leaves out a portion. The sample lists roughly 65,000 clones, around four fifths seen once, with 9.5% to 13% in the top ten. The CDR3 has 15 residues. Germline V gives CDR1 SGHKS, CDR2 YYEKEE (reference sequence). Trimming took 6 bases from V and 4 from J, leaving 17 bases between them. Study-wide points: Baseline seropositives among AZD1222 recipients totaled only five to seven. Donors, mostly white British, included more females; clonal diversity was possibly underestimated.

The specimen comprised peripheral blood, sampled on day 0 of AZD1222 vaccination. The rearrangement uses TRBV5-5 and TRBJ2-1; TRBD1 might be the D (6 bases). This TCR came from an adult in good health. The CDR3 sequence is CASTIGGKKYNEQFF. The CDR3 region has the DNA TGTGCCAGCACCATAGGGGGAAAAAAATACAATGAGCAGTTCTTC.